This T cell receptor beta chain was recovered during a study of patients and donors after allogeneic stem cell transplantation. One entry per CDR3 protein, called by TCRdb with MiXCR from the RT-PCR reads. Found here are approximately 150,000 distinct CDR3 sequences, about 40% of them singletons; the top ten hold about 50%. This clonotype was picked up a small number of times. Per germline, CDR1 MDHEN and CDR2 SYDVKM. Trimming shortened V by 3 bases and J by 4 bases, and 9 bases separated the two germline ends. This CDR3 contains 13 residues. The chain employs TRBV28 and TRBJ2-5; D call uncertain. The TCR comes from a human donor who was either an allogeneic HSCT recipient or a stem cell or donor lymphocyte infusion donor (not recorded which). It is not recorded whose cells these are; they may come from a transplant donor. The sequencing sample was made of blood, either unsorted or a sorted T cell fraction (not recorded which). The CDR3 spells CASSFLVPETQYF. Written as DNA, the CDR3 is TGTGCCAGCAGTTTTCTGGTGCCAGAGACCCAGTACTTC.